This is a list of T cell receptor beta chains from one sample in a study of cytomegalovirus exposure and HLA in healthy donors. Method: immunoSEQ multiplex PCR; TCRdb's copy keeps in-frame clones and lacks some. The sample includes about 190,000 clones, about 84% of them seen just once. The sample comprised PBMCs. The receptor source for this set is a woman in her late teens or twenties in good health and CMV-seronegative. CDR3s include the opening cysteine and the closing phenylalanine or tryptophan. The D gene is left open where the match is weak. A clone size is listed for some rows: how often the clone was seen (once, few, many), or a class if it is expanded.

j_call clone_size d_call v_call cdr3_aa
TRBJ1-2 - - TRBV2 CASSATRTGRGYYGYTF
TRBJ2-1 - TRBD2 TRBV27 CASSPTSGGNNEQFF
TRBJ2-5 - - TRBV4-1 CARTGLPQETQYF
TRBJ2-3 - - TRBV10-3 CAIRGQGADTQYF
TRBJ2-6 - - TRBV29-1 CSVAGSGANVLTF
TRBJ1-5 few TRBD1 TRBV5-1 CASSLTGDWNQPQHF
TRBJ2-7 - TRBD2 TRBV19 CASSIETSGRYEQYF
TRBJ2-7 once - TRBV10-2 CASSESGYGQIRYEQYF
TRBJ2-7 few - TRBV5-4 CASSLVAHEQYF
TRBJ1-1 - - TRBV14 CASSMQSYSNTEAFF
TRBJ1-1 - TRBD1 TRBV15 CATSRDSRGLMNTEAFF
TRBJ2-7 - - TRBV15 CATSRDRGGASYEQYF
TRBJ1-2 - TRBD1 TRBV4-1 CASSPIGQGANYGYTF
TRBJ2-2 - - TRBV7-9 CASSPADRGNTGELFF
TRBJ2-1 - TRBD1 TRBV27 CASSSPAQGIYVNEQFF
TRBJ2-3 - TRBD2 TRBV7-9 CASSPRWTSGRGTDTQYF
TRBJ1-2 - - TRBV13 CASSSKETDRNYGYTF
TRBJ2-7 - TRBD2 TRBV7-9 CASSQAGAAYEQYF
TRBJ2-1 - TRBD2 TRBV4-2 CASSPEVAGVGLAQFF
TRBJ1-5 - - TRBV6-1 CASSVYRDQPQHF
TRBJ2-5 - TRBD2 TRBV28 CASSLGGSKQETQYF
TRBJ2-1 - TRBD1 TRBV28 CASSFQGAEQFF
TRBJ1-4 - TRBD1 TRBV5-1 CASSLAGQGAEKLFF
TRBJ2-7 - - TRBV6-5 CASSWSQGGYEQYF
TRBJ1-2 - TRBD1 TRBV7-6 CASSLAKGARGYGYTF
TRBJ2-3 - - TRBV9 CASSVVGDLTDTQYF
TRBJ2-1 - - TRBV7-7 CASSLNPGNNEQFF
TRBJ1-1 - - TRBV30 CARTRGNDGNTEAFF